Described below is a single TCR beta chain sequence and its context. J was trimmed by 6 bases and V by 7 bases; bases with no gene match: 14. The CDR3 length is 16 residues. Germline V gene sequence: CDR1 SNHLY, CDR2 FYNNEI. The data derive from a study of early T cells in non-severe SARS-CoV-2 infection. TCRdb re-derived calls from the 5' RACE reads in MiXCR, one entry per CDR3 protein. Found here are more than 85,000 distinct CDR3 sequences, about 15% of them singletons; the top ten hold around 1.3%. The V and J genes are TRBV2 and TRBJ2-7; 11 bases fit TRBD2. Specimen: whole blood. The receptor was isolated from an adult who was a healthcare worker with PCR-confirmed SARS-CoV-2 infection or an uninfected control (not recorded which). The CDR3 DNA follows: TGTGCCAGCACGTCCGCTAGCGGGAGGCTCCCGGGCGAGCAGTACTTC. It yields the protein CASTSASGRLPGEQYF. The variable domain in full, completed from reference TRBV2 and TRBJ2-7, reads EPEVTQTPSHQVTQMGQEVILRCVPISNHLYFYWYRQILGQKVEFLVSFYNNEISEKSEIFDDQFSVERPDGSNFTLKIRSTKLEDSAMYFCASTSASGRLPGEQYFGPGTRLTVT.